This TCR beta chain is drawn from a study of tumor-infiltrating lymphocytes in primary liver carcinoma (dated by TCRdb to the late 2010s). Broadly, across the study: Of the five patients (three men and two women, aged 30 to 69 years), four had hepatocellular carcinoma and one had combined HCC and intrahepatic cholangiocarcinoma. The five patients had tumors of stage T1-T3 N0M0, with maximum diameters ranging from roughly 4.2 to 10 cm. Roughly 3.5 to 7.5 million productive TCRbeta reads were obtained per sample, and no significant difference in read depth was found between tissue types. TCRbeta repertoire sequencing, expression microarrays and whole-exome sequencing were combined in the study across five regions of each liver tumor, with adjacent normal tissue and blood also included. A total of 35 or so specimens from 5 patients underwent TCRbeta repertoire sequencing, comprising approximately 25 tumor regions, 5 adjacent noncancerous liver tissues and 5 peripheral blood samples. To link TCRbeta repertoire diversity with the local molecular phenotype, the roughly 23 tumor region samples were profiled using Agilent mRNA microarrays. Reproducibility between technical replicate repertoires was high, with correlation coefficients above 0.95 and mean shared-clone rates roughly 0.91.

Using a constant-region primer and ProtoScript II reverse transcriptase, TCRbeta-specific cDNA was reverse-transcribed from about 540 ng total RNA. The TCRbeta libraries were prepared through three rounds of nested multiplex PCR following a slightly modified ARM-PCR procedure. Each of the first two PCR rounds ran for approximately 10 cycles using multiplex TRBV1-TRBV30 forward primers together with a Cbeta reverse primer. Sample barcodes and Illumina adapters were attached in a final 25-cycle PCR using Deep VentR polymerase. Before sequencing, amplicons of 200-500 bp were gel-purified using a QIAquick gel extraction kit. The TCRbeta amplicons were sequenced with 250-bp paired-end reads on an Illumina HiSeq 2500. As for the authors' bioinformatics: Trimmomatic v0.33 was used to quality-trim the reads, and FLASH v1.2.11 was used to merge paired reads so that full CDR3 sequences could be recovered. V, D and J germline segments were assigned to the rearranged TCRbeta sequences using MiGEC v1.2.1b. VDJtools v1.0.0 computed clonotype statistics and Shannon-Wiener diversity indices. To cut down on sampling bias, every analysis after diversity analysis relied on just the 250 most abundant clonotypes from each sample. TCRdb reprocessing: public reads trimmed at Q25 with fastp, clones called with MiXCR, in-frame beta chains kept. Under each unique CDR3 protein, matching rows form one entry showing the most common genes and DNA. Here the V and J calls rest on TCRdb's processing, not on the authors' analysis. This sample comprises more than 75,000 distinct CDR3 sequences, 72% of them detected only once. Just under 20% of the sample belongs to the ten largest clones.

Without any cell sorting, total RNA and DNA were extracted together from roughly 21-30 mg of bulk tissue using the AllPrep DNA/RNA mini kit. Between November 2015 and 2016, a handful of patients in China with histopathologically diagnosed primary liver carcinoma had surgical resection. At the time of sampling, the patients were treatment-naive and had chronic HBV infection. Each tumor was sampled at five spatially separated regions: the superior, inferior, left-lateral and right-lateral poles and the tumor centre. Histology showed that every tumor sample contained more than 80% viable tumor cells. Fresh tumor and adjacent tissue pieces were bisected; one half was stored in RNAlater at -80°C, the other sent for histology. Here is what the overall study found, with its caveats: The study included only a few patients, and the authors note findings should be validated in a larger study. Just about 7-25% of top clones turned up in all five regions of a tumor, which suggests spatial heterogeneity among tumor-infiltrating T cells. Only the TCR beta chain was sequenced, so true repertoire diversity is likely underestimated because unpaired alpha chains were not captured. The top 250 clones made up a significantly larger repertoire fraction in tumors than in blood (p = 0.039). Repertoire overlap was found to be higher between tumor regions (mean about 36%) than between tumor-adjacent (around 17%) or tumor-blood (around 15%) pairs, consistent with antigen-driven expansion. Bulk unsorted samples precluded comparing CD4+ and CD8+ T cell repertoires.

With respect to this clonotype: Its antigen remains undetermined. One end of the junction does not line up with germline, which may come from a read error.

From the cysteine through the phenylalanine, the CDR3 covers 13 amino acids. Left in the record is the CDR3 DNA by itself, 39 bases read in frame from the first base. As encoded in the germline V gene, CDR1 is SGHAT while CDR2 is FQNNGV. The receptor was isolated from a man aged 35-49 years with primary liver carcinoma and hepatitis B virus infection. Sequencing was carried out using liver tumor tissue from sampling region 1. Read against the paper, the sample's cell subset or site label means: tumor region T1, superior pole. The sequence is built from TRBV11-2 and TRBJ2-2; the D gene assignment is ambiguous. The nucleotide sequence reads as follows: TGTGCCAGTAGCTCTCAACTCCCCGGGGAGCTGTTTTTT. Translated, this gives CASSSQLPGELFF.